The 26 T cell receptor beta chains below were found in one sample sequenced in a study of spatial heterogeneity in lung cancer. In TCRdb, the 5' RACE reads were re-called with MiXCR into one record per CDR3 protein. The sample lists approximately 8,000 distinct CDR3 sequences, around 8.2% occurring once. Time point specified: sample taken at primary tumor resection. Study-wide results and limits: Higher tumor mutation counts went along with higher counts of expanded intratumoral alpha and beta TCRs.

No antigen has been identified for these receptors. Sample: lung tumor tissue, taken at surgery. These TCRs come from a male donor with early-stage non-small cell lung cancer.

This clonotype was picked up a small number of times. The genes are TRBV20-1 and TRBJ2-1, with D possibly being TRBD1 (6 bases). Trimming left V 2 bases short and J 2 bases short, with 19 bases between. This CDR3 contains 17 residues. Germline V CDR1 and CDR2: DFQATT, SNEGSKA (reference sequence). CDR3 amino acids: CSARPTRRGLTYNEQFF. CDR3 nucleotide sequence: TGCAGTGCTAGACCCACTCGCAGGGGTCTTACCTACAATGAGCAGTTCTTC.

The V gene is TRBV5-5, the J gene TRBJ2-3; 12 bases align to TRBD2. The V gene's germline CDR1 is SGHKS and CDR2 YYEKEE (reference sequence). V was pared by 0 bases and J by 9 bases, with 8 bases of the junction left unmatched. CDR3 length: 16 residues. Here the CDR3 reads CASSLELAGGPMTQYF. The CDR3 DNA sequence: TGTGCCAGCAGCTTGGAACTAGCGGGGGGACCGATGACGCAGTATTTT. Full variable domain (outside the CDR3, taken from reference TRBV5-5 and TRBJ2-3): DAGVTQSPTHLIKTRGQQVTLRCSPISGHKSVSWYQQVLGQGPQFIFQYYEKEERGRGNFPDRFSARQFPNYSSELNVNALLLGDSALYLCASSLELAGGPMTQYFGPGTRLTVL.

The table lists this clonotype with many counts. The chain uses TRBV30 and TRBJ1-2; 8 nucleotides align to TRBD1. Losses at the gene ends were 3 bases for V and 8 bases for J; bases not matched to a gene: 11. Germline-derived CDR1 and CDR2 are GTSNPN and SVGIG (reference sequence). The CDR3 is 14 residues long. The CDR3 spells CAWSRDQGARGYTF. The CDR3 DNA follows: TGTGCCTGGAGCCGAGACCAGGGGGCGCGGGGCTACACCTTC.

In its sample, this clonotype ranks as medium-sized. The rearrangement joins TRBV20-1 to TRBJ2-5, with TRBD2 matching 9 bases. Germline loops: CDR1 DFQATT, CDR2 SNEGSKA (reference sequence). Germline trimming cut 6 bases from V and 5 bases from J; bases unmatched to any gene: 16. This CDR3 is built from 16 residues. This chain's CDR3 is CSAGGREGSYEETQYF. For the CDR3, the DNA is TGCAGTGCCGGCGGGCGGGAGGGTTCTTATGAGGAGACCCAGTACTTC.

By sample fraction, this clonotype is medium-sized. The gene calls are TRBV5-1 and TRBJ2-3; D is unclear. CDR1 and CDR2 (germline): SGHRS, YFSETQ. The CDR3 loop spans 14 amino acids. Between the trimmed V and J ends, which lost 0 bases and 0 bases, there was a span of 5 bases. CDR3 sequence: CASSLGFSTDTQYF. Written as DNA, the CDR3 is TGCGCCAGCAGCTTGGGATTTAGCACAGATACGCAGTATTTT.

This clonotype is medium-sized (0.01 to 0.1%) in the sample. The chain has TRBV29-1 and TRBJ2-2, with 10 positions matching TRBD1. Germline trimming cut 5 bases from V and 2 bases from J; bases unmatched to any gene: 5. Germline CDR1 is SQVTM and CDR2 is ANQGSEA. This CDR3 has 15 residues. CDR3 sequence reads: CSVQTGGYNTGELFF. The CDR3 DNA reads as TGCAGCGTTCAGACAGGGGGCTATAACACCGGGGAGCTGTTTTTT.

This clonotype was seen repeatedly, ten times or more. The J gene is TRBJ1-1, the V gene TRBV7-2; D remains ambiguous. The V end lost 10 bases, the J end lost 0 bases, and 12 bases lay between the germline ends. This CDR3 is 13 amino acids long. Germline V lookup: CDR1 SGHTA, CDR2 FQGNSA. The DNA of the CDR3 is TGTGCCACCCTGAAATCCCTGAACACTGAAGCTTTCTTT. This sequence encodes CATLKSLNTEAFF.

This clonotype occurred a few times. The chain uses TRBV28 and TRBJ1-2, with 7 nucleotides matching TRBD1. This CDR3 is built from 14 residues. Germline CDR1 is MDHEN and CDR2 is SYDVKM. V lost 5 bases to trimming and J lost 8 bases; unmatched junction nucleotides: 11. CDR3 DNA: TGTGCCAGCAGTCTACGACAGGGCAGTAGAGGCTACACCTTC. Translating it yields CASSLRQGSRGYTF.

This clonotype ranks as medium-sized. The gene calls are TRBV5-4 and TRBJ1-1, with D uncertain. Germline assignment: CDR1 SGHNT and CDR2 YYREEE (reference sequence). This CDR3 region has 16 residues. Trimming removed 5 bases at V and 8 bases at J, with 25 bases between. This CDR3 reads CASSSGKIPSFSEAFF. CDR3 bases: TGTGCCAGCAGTTCCGGGAAAATCCCATCATTTTCGGAAGCTTTCTTT.

The sample holds many counts of this clonotype. This chain links TRBV7-9 with TRBJ2-7; TRBD2 matches 10 bases. Germline assignment: CDR1 SEHNR and CDR2 FQNEAQ (reference sequence). Trimming took 3 bases from V and 3 from J; bases not matched to a gene: 5. The CDR3 is 15 amino acids. CDR3 region: CASSFGTSASYEQYF. CDR3 coding DNA: TGTGCCAGCAGCTTTGGGACTAGCGCTAGCTACGAGCAGTACTTC.

By share, this clonotype counts as large. V usage is TRBV12-3 or TRBV12-4 and J usage is TRBJ2-7; 9 nucleotides line up with TRBD1. This CDR3 region has 15 residues. The V segment lost 5 bases and the J segment 6 bases; nucleotides outside the gene matches: 11. In DNA, the CDR3 is TGTGCCAGCAGTCCAGAGGGACAGGGTTCGGGCGAGCAGTACTTC. This encodes CASSPEGQGSGEQYF.

This clonotype was counted many times. The chain links TRBV11-1 to TRBJ2-2, with 7 bases aligning to TRBD1. This CDR3 contains 16 residues. Trimming cost V 1 base and J 1 base; bases outside gene matches: 3. From germline, CDR1 is SGHAT and CDR2 FQDESV (reference sequence). CDR3 residues: CASSLGRQGNTGELFF. CDR3 nucleotide sequence: TGTGCCAGCAGCTTAGGCAGACAGGGGAACACCGGGGAGCTGTTTTTT.

This clonotype showed up many times. This rearrangement joins TRBV9 to TRBJ1-1; D remains unclear. The germline V and J ends were trimmed by 3 bases and 10 bases, with 19 bases remaining between them. CDR1 and CDR2 (germline): SGDLS, YYNGEE. The CDR3 runs to 14 residues. CDR3 residues: CASSGQTTGGGAFF. The CDR3 DNA is TGTGCCAGCAGCGGTCAAACAACCGGTGGCGGAGCTTTCTTT.

This clonotype came up a few times. The gene calls are TRBV5-8 and TRBJ2-1; D is undetermined. V was clipped by 4 bases and J by 0 bases, with 11 bases between them. Germline V gene sequence: CDR1 SGHTS, CDR2 YDEGEE. The CDR3 length is 15 residues. CDR3 nucleotide sequence: TGTGCCAGCAGCCCCCCCTATAGCTCCTACAATGAGCAGTTCTTC. It specifies CASSPPYSSYNEQFF.

This clonotype was found a few times. The V and J genes are TRBV6-1 and TRBJ2-4; 8 nucleotides match TRBD2. With 3 bases clipped from V and 9 bases from J, the junction kept 10 bases outside the gene matches. The CDR3 sequence is 15 residues long. Germline V gives CDR1 MNHNS, CDR2 SASEGT. The CDR3 spells CASSDASGGSRIQYF. As DNA, the CDR3 is TGTGCCAGCAGTGACGCAAGCGGGGGCTCTCGCATTCAGTACTTC.

Many counts were recorded for this clonotype. The gene calls are TRBV7-6 and TRBJ2-3; 7 nucleotides match TRBD1. Germline loops: CDR1 SGHVS, CDR2 FNYEAQ. CDR3 size: 16 residues. V lost 4 bases to trimming and J lost 0 bases; unmatched junction nucleotides: 7. CDR3 sequence reads: CASSSGTVSSTDTQYF. For the CDR3, the DNA is TGTGCCAGCAGCTCCGGGACAGTCTCTAGCACAGATACGCAGTATTTT.

In its sample, this clonotype ranks as medium-sized. The V and J genes are TRBV11-2 and TRBJ2-7, with 11 bases matching TRBD2. With 7 bases clipped from V and 2 bases from J, the junction kept 4 bases outside the gene matches. Germline CDR1 is SGHAT and CDR2 is FQNNGV. CDR3 length equals 14 residues. DNA of the CDR3: TGTGCCAGCACCCTAGCGGGAGGAACCTACGAGCAGTACTTC. It codes for CASTLAGGTYEQYF. The whole variable domain, remainder taken from reference TRBV11-2 and TRBJ2-7, is EAGVAQSPRYKIIEKRQSVAFWCNPISGHATLYWYQQILGQGPKLLIQFQNNGVVDDSQLPKDRFSAERLKGVDSTLKIQPAKLEDSAVYLCASTLAGGTYEQYFGPGTRLTVT.

V is TRBV7-2 and J is TRBJ1-4; the D gene is possibly TRBD1 (6 bases). V was cut by 2 bases and J by 10 bases, with 14 bases left in between. Germline lookup yields CDR1 SGHTA and CDR2 FQGNSA. The CDR3 runs to 14 residues. Here the CDR3 reads CASSLREGDGKLFF. For the CDR3, the DNA is TGTGCCAGCAGCTTACGGGAGGGGGATGGAAAACTGTTTTTT. The whole variable domain, filled in from reference TRBV7-2 and TRBJ1-4, reads GAGVSQSPSNKVTEKGKDVELRCDPISGHTALYWYRQSLGQGLEFLIYFQGNSAPDKSGLPSDRFSAERTGGSVSTLTIQRTQQEDSAVYLCASSLREGDGKLFFGSGTQLSVL.

This clonotype is categorized as medium-sized (0.01 to 0.1%). V and J are TRBV7-2 and TRBJ2-3, with D hard to call. From germline, CDR1 is SGHTA and CDR2 FQGNSA. The V end lost 0 bases, the J end lost 7 bases, and 8 bases lay between the germline ends. This CDR3 comprises 13 residues. The CDR3 protein is CASSLALYNTQYF. CDR3 DNA sequence: TGTGCCAGCAGCTTAGCGCTTTATAATACGCAGTATTTT.

In its sample, this clonotype ranks as medium-sized (0.01 to 0.1%). The chain uses TRBV6-2 or TRBV6-3 and TRBJ1-1; D gene ambiguous. Germline V CDR1 and CDR2: MNHEY, SVGEGT. The CDR3 has 14 residues. V lost 7 bases to trimming and J lost 3 bases, with 15 bases between them. CDR3 region: CASTVGMAYTEAFF. The CDR3 DNA follows: TGTGCCAGCACGGTGGGGATGGCGTACACTGAAGCTTTCTTT.

This clonotype was observed at least ten times. The chain couples TRBV7-8 to TRBJ2-1, with 9 positions matching TRBD2. The germline gives CDR1 SGHVS, CDR2 FQNEAQ. V lost 1 base, J lost 8 bases, and 12 bases stayed unmatched. The CDR3 is made up of 17 amino acids. For the CDR3, the DNA is TGTGCCAGCAGCTTAGGACCCATAACTAGCGGGTATGATGAGCAGTTCTTC. This gives the protein CASSLGPITSGYDEQFF.

At least ten counts were recorded for this clonotype. One end of the junction does not line up with germline, which may come from a read error. V gene TRBV7-8 combines with J gene TRBJ2-1; D gene uncertain. Germline V CDR1 and CDR2: SGHVS, FQNEAQ. CDR3 size: 11 residues. The CDR3 region is CASSLGVVQLF. Written as DNA, the CDR3 is TGTGCCAGCAGCTTAGGGGTGGTCCAGCTCTTC.

By share, this clonotype ranks as medium-sized (0.01 to 0.1%). The chain uses TRBV5-1 and TRBJ2-5; 13 bases are a match to TRBD2. Germline V gene lookup returns CDR1 SGHRS and CDR2 YFSETQ. V trimming: 0 bases; J trimming: 4 bases; junction bases outside the gene matches: 9. There are 18 residues in the CDR3. The CDR3 region is CASSLGLAGGVRGETQYF. CDR3 in DNA: TGCGCCAGCAGCTTGGGACTAGCGGGAGGAGTACGGGGAGAGACCCAGTACTTC.

This clonotype was counted at least ten times. The CDR3 loop is CASSQEYRGAAYNEQFF. Here the CDR3 DNA reads TGTGCCAGCAGCCAAGAATATCGGGGGGCCGCCTACAATGAGCAGTTCTTC. This chain connects TRBV14 to TRBJ2-1; perhaps TRBD2 as D (7 bases). Between the trimmed V and J ends, which lost 0 bases and 2 bases, there was a span of 14 bases. The CDR3 has 17 amino acids. CDR1 SGHDN and CDR2 FVKESK come from the germline V gene.

This clonotype is judged medium-sized. The gene calls are TRBV6-1 and TRBJ2-1; 8 positions match TRBD2. The trim removed 5 bases at V and 5 bases at J, leaving 8 bases unmatched. Germline V gene data show CDR1 as MNHNS and CDR2 as SASEGT. The CDR3 runs to 15 residues. CDR3 loop: CASSLSGSFDNEQFF. As DNA, the CDR3 is TGTGCCAGCAGTTTGAGCGGGAGCTTTGACAATGAGCAGTTCTTC.

This clonotype was observed a handful of times. V and J are TRBV12-3 or TRBV12-4 and TRBJ1-5, with D maybe TRBD1 (5 bases). Trimming removed 6 bases from V and 11 bases from J, with 11 bases in between. This CDR3 contains 11 residues. The CDR3 here is CASSESGTQHF. The CDR3, as DNA: TGTGCCAGCAGCGAATCAGGGACCCAGCATTTT.